This TCR beta chain is drawn from a study of cytomegalovirus exposure and HLA in healthy donors. Study-level findings and limits: In vitro, a few CMV-associated chains proved specific for CMV antigens. Reports described diagnosis of cytomegalovirus status by the classifier as highly specific and sensitive. The availability of immune exposure information extended only to CMV serostatus.

Deletions cut 7 bases from V and 4 bases from J, with 10 bases between. This CDR3 contains 11 residues. The V gene's germline CDR1 is GTSNPN and CDR2 SVGIG (reference sequence). About this clone: What it binds is unknown.

With 60 Vbeta and 13 Jbeta primers, the PCR was carried out. TCRdb's table, derived via immunoSEQ multiplex PCR, lists solely in-frame clones and lacks some. Counted here are about 160,000 clones, roughly 84% occurring once; the ten biggest clones make up roughly 1.9%. This receptor was identified in a man aged 18 to 30 in good health and CMV-seronegative. Sequences were obtained from PBMCs. V usage is TRBV30 and J usage is TRBJ1-2; no reliable D call. Here the CDR3 DNA reads TGTGCCTCCAGAACCACCTATGGCTACACCTTC. Translation: CASRTTYGYTF. The variable domain in full, completed from reference TRBV30 and TRBJ1-2, reads SQTIHQWPATLVQPVGSPLSLECTVEGTSNPNLYWYRQAAGRGLQLLFYSVGIGQISSEVPQNLSASRPQDRQFILSSKKLLLSDSGFYLCASRTTYGYTFGSGTRLTVV.